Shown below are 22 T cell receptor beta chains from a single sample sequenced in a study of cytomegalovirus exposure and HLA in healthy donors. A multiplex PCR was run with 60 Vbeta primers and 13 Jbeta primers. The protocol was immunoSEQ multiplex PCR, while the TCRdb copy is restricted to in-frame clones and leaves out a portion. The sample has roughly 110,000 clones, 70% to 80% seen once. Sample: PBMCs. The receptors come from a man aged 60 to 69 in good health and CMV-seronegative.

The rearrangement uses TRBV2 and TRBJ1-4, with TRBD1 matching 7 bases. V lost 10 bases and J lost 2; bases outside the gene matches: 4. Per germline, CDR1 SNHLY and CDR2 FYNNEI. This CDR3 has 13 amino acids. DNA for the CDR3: TGTGCCATCCAAGGGGGCACTAATGAAAAACTGTTTTTT. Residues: CAIQGGTNEKLFF.

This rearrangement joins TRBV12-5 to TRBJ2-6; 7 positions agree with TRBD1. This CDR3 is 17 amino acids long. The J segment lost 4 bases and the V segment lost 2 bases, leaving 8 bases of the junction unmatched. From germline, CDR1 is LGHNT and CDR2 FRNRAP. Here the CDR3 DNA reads TGTGCTAGTGGTTTGTCCAATACAGGGGACGGGGCCAACGTCCTGACTTTC. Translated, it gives CASGLSNTGDGANVLTF.

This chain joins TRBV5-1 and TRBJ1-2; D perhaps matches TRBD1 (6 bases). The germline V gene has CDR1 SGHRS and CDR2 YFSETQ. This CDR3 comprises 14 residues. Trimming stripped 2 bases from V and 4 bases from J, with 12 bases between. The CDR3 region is CASSLGRGTYGYTF. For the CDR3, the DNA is TGCGCCAGCAGCTTAGGCAGGGGTACCTATGGCTACACCTTC.

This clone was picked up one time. CDR3 sequence reads: CSGGQVADGYTF. In DNA, the CDR3 is TGCAGCGGAGGACAGGTGGCTGATGGCTACACCTTC. This chain uses TRBV29-1 with TRBJ1-2, with 7 positions matching TRBD1. This CDR3 is built from 12 residues. The germline gives CDR1 SQVTM, CDR2 ANQGSEA. After removal of 7 bases from V and 6 bases from J, the junction contained 8 bases not matched to a gene.

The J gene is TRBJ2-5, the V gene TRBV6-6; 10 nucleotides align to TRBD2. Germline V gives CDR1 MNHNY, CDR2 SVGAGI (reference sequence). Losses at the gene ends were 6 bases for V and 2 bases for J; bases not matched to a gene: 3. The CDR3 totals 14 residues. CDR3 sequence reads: CASRISGGQETQYF. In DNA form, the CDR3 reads TGTGCCAGCAGAATTAGCGGGGGGCAAGAGACCCAGTACTTC.

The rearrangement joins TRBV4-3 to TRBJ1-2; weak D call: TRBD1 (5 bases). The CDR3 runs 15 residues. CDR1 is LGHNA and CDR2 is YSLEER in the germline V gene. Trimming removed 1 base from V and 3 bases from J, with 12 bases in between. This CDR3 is CASSQVQGAYYGYTF. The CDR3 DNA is TGCGCCAGCAGCCAAGTACAAGGGGCTTACTATGGCTACACCTTC.

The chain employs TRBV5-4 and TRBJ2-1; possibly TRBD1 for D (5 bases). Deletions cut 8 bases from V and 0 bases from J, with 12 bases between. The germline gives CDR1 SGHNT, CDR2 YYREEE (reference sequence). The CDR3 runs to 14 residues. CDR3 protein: CASRQGLSYNEQFF. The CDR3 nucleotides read TGTGCCAGTCGGCAGGGCCTCTCCTACAATGAGCAGTTCTTC.

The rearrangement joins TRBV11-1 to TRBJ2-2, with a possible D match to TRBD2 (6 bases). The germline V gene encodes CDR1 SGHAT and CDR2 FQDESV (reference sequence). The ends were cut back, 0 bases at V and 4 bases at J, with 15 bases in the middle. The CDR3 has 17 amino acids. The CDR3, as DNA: TGTGCCAGCAGCTTAGCGCCAGGATTTAGCGGCACCGGGGAGCTGTTTTTT. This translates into CASSLAPGFSGTGELFF. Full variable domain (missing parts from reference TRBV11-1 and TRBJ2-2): EAEVAQSPRYKITEKSQAVAFWCDPISGHATLYWYRQILGQGPELLVQFQDESVVDDSQLPKDRFSAERLKGVDSTLKIQPAELGDSAMYLCASSLAPGFSGTGELFFGEGSRLTVL.

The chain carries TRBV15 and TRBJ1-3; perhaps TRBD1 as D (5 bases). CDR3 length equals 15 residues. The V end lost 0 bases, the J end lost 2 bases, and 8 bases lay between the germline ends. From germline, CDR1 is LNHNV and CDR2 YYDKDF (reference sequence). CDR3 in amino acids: CATSREHRPGNTIYF. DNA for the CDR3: TGTGCCACCAGCAGAGAACACAGGCCTGGAAACACCATATATTTT.

The CDR3 sequence: CASGEGQEETQYF. CDR3 bases: TGCGCCAGCGGCGAGGGACAGGAAGAGACCCAGTACTTC. The chain uses TRBV5-1 and TRBJ2-5, with 8 positions matching TRBD1. Germline lookup yields CDR1 SGHRS and CDR2 YFSETQ. The CDR3 is 13 amino acids. Trimming at V came to 7 bases and at J to 3 bases, leaving 5 bases not matched to a gene.

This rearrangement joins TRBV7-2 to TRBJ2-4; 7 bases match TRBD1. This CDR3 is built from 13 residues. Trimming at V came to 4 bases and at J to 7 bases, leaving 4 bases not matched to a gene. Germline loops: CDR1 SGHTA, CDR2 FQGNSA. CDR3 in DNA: TGTGCCAGCAGCTCGACAGGGATGAACATTCAGTACTTC. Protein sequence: CASSSTGMNIQYF. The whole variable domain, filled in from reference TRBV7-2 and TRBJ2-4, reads GAGVSQSPSNKVTEKGKDVELRCDPISGHTALYWYRQSLGQGLEFLIYFQGNSAPDKSGLPSDRFSAERTGGSVSTLTIQRTQQEDSAVYLCASSSTGMNIQYFGAGTRLSVL.

CDR3 in DNA: TGTGCTTCAAAAACAGGAATCAATAATTCACCCCTCCACTTT. Its protein is CASKTGINNSPLHF. The chain couples TRBV27 to TRBJ1-6; D may be TRBD1 (5 bases). The CDR3 spans 14 residues. Germline V gives CDR1 MNHEY, CDR2 SMNVEV (reference sequence).

CDR3 DNA sequence: TGTGCCAGCAGCTTGGATGGGGTAGCGGGGGGTAACACAGATACGCAGTATTTT. It specifies CASSLDGVAGGNTDTQYF. The chain combines TRBV5-4 with TRBJ2-3; 10 nucleotides match TRBD2. CDR1 and CDR2 (germline): SGHNT, YYREEE (reference sequence). The V gene end was trimmed by 0 bases and the J gene end by 2 bases; junction bases not matched to a gene: 9. The CDR3 covers 18 residues.

Written as DNA, the CDR3 is TGTGCCAGTAGTAATCTACAGGGTTTGGACACTGAAGCTTTCTTT. It is translated as CASSNLQGLDTEAFF. The chain employs TRBV19 and TRBJ1-1; TRBD1 is a possible D gene (6 bases). The CDR3 covers 15 residues. The V end lost 4 bases, the J end lost 3 bases, and 15 bases lay between the germline ends. Germline values: CDR1 LNHDA, CDR2 SQIVND (reference sequence).

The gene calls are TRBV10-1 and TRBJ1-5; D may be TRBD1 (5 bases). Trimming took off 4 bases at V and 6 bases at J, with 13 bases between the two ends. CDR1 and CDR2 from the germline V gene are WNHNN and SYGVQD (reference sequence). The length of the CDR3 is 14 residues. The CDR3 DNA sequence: TGCGCCAGCAGTGTTGCGGGGGGTGTTCAGCCCCAGCATTTT. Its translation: CASSVAGGVQPQHF.

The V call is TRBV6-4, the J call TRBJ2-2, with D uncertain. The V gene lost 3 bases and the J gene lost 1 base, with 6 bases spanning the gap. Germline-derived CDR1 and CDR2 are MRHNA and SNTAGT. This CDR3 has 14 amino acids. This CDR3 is CASSETRNTGELFF. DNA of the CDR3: TGTGCCAGCAGTGAGACAAGGAACACCGGGGAGCTGTTTTTT.

The CDR3 DNA reads TGTGCCAGCTTTAGACAGGGCTCCTACAATGAGCAGTTCTTC. Its protein product is CASFRQGSYNEQFF. This chain connects TRBV28 to TRBJ2-1; 7 bases are shared with TRBD1. Trimming at V came to 8 bases and at J to 0 bases, leaving 4 bases not matched to a gene. CDR3 size: 14 residues. CDR1 is MDHEN and CDR2 is SYDVKM in the germline V gene.

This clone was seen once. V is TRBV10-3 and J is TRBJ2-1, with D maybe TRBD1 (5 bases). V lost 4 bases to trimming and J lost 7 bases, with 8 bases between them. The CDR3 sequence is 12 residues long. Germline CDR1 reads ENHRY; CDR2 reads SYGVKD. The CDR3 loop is CAISGTPNEQFF. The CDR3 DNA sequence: TGTGCCATCAGTGGGACACCGAATGAGCAGTTCTTC.

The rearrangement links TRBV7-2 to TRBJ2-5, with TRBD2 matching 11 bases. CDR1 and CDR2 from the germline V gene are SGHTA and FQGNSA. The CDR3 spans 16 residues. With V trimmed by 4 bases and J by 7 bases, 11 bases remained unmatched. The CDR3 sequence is CASSSQMSSGGRTQYF. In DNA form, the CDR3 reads TGTGCCAGCAGCTCCCAAATGTCTAGCGGGGGGCGGACCCAGTACTTC.

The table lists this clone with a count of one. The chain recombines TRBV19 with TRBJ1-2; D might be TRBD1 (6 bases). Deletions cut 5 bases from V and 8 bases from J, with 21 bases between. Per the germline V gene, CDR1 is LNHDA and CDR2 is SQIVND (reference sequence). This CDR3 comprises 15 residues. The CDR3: CASSEPGGPFRGYTF. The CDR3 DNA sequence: TGTGCCAGTAGTGAACCCGGGGGGCCCTTCAGGGGCTACACCTTC.

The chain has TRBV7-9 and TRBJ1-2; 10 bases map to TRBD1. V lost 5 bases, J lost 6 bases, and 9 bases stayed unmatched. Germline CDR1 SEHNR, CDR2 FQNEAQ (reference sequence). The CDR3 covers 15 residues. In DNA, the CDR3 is TGTGCCAGCAGCCTGGACAGGGGGTTATACGATGGCTACACCTTC. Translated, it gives CASSLDRGLYDGYTF.

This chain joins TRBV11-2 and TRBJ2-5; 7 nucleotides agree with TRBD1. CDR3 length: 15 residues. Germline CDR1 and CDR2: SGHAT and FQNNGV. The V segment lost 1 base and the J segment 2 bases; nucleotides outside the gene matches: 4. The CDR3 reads CASSLVPGGQETQYF. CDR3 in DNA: TGTGCCAGCAGCTTAGTCCCAGGGGGACAAGAGACCCAGTACTTC.